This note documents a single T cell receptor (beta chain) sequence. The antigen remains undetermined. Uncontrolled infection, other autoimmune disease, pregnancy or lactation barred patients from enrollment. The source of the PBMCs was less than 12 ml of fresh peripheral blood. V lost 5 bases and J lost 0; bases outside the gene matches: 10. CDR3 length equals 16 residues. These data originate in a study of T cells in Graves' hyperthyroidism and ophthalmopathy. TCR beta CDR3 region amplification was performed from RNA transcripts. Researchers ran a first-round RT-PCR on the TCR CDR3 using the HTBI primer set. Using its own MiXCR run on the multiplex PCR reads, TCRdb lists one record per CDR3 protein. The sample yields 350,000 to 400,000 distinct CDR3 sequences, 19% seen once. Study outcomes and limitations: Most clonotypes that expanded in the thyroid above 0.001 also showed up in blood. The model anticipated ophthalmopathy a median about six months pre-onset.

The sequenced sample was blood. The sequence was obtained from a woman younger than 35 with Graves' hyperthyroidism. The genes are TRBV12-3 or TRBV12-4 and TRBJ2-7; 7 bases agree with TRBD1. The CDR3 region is CASSTGDSARSYEQYF. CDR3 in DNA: TGTGCCAGCAGTACTGGGGACAGCGCTCGCTCCTACGAGCAGTACTTC.